The following is a T cell receptor beta chain sequence with its context. V was pared by 5 bases and J by 0 bases, with 12 bases between. Germline V CDR1 and CDR2: SGHRS, YFSETQ. The length of the CDR3 is 15 residues. The authors' processing: Reference gene primer amplification in the assay estimated nucleated cell counts. Using immunoSEQ multiplex PCR, the repertoire was profiled, and TCRdb retains in-frame clones only, with some absent. The V and J calls and the clone size are those of that table, but D and trimming were determined from the DNA. The table lists under 300,000 clones, roughly 84% of them singletons. This sample was taken from a study of blood T cell repertoires in COVID-19. Study summary: COVID-19 samples from acute and convalescent phases originated in the United States, Italy and Spain. Sources were T cells, B-cell-depleted T cells, or PBMCs; the material itself was cDNA or gDNA.

The clonotype was recovered from a woman between 40 and 55 years old who had recovered from COVID-19. The V gene is TRBV5-1, the J gene TRBJ1-3; D is possibly TRBD1 (6 bases). The specimen was peripheral blood. DNA of the CDR3: TGCGCCAGCAGACCAACAGGGAACTCTGGAAACACCATATATTTT. Protein sequence: CASRPTGNSGNTIYF.